Below, 31 T cell receptor beta chains from the same sample are listed, as sequenced in a study of siplizumab effects on memory and regulatory T cells (dated by TCRdb to between 2018 and 2020). Receptor libraries were prepared by the immunoSEQ multiplex PCR assay. TCRdb limited this immuneACCESS table to in-frame rearrangements with V and J called. A share of clones is missing; checked studies link under half to unresolved V genes, and the rest is unexplained. In all, the sample holds over 85,000 clones, and 80% to 95% of those were seen once. 1% to 1.5% of the sample is in the top ten clones. The sequencing input was CD4+ T cells sorted from blood. Receptor source: a human donor in good health.

The chain joins TRBV7-6 to TRBJ2-1; tentatively, D is TRBD1 or TRBD2 (5 bases each). V gave up 5 bases and J gave up 4 bases, with 9 bases separating them. There are 13 residues in the CDR3. CDR1 is SGHVS, CDR2 FNYEAQ, per germline. In DNA form, the CDR3 reads TGTGCCAGCAGCCTGGGGACGTACAATGAGCAGTTCTTC. It codes for CASSLGTYNEQFF.

The rearrangement links TRBV14 to TRBJ1-5; D gene unclear. V was cut by 4 bases and J by 4 bases, with 8 bases left in between. The CDR3 has 13 residues. Germline V gene lookup returns CDR1 SGHDN and CDR2 FVKESK. The CDR3 DNA sequence: TGTGCCAGCAGCCCTAATCAGAATCAGCCCCAGCATTTT. This codes for CASSPNQNQPQHF.

The V and J genes are TRBV5-1 and TRBJ2-3; tentatively, D is TRBD1 (5 bases). The CDR3 is made up of 14 amino acids. V was pared by 2 bases and J by 4 bases, with 11 bases between. The germline V gene has CDR1 SGHRS and CDR2 YFSETQ. Here the CDR3 reads CASSFKGIADTQYF. DNA for the CDR3: TGCGCCAGCAGCTTTAAGGGGATCGCAGATACGCAGTATTTT.

The gene calls are TRBV30 and TRBJ1-2; D possibly corresponds to TRBD1 (6 bases). Looked up from germline, CDR1 is GTSNPN and CDR2 is SVGIG (reference sequence). The V gene lost 4 bases and the J gene lost 0 bases, with 12 bases spanning the gap. The CDR3 spans 14 residues. The CDR3 sequence is CAWNRDNPNYGYTF. The CDR3, as DNA: TGTGCCTGGAATCGGGACAACCCTAACTATGGCTACACCTTC.

The rearrangement uses TRBV7-9 and TRBJ2-1; unclear D gene. CDR3 length: 14 residues. V was cut by 5 bases and J by 7 bases, with 15 bases left in between. Germline V CDR1 and CDR2: SEHNR, FQNEAQ (reference sequence). The CDR3 region is CASSQKGRKNEQFF. The CDR3 DNA follows: TGTGCCAGCAGCCAGAAGGGAAGGAAAAATGAGCAGTTCTTC.

The gene calls are TRBV6-6 and TRBJ1-1; D is ambiguous. CDR3 length: 15 amino acids. Trimming took 5 bases from V and 2 from J, leaving 15 bases between them. The germline V gene has CDR1 MNHNY and CDR2 SVGAGI (reference sequence). The CDR3 DNA reads as TGTGCCAGCAGTACCCAAGGTGAACTTAACACTGAAGCTTTCTTT. Protein: CASSTQGELNTEAFF.

The rearrangement uses TRBV29-1 and TRBJ2-7; the D gene could be TRBD1 or TRBD2 (5 bases each). Germline V gene data show CDR1 as SQVTM and CDR2 as ANQGSEA. This CDR3 spans 12 amino acids. V was cut by 7 bases and J by 8 bases, with 18 bases left in between. The CDR3 DNA sequence: TGCAGCGGAAAAGGGACGACGCCGAAGCAGTACTTC. This encodes CSGKGTTPKQYF.

The V and J genes are TRBV5-4 and TRBJ2-3; 9 nucleotides line up with TRBD2. This CDR3 is built from 16 residues. Trimming cost V 1 base and J 2 bases; bases outside gene matches: 5. CDR1 SGHNT and CDR2 YYREEE come from the germline V gene (reference sequence). The CDR3 loop is CASSLQLAGTTDTQYF. In DNA form, the CDR3 reads TGTGCCAGCAGCTTGCAGCTAGCGGGGACCACAGATACGCAGTATTTT.

This clone was counted only a few times. The rearrangement joins TRBV7-2 to TRBJ2-3; 7 nucleotides agree with TRBD2. Losses at the gene ends were 5 bases for V and 0 bases for J; bases not matched to a gene: 5. Germline V lookup: CDR1 SGHTA, CDR2 FQGNSA. The CDR3 length is 15 residues. CDR3 in DNA: TGTGCCAGCAGCCGGGACTACCAAAGCACAGATACGCAGTATTTT. Translating gives CASSRDYQSTDTQYF.

This sequence joins TRBV4-2 and TRBJ1-2; 7 nucleotides match TRBD1. V lost 1 base to trimming and J lost 4 bases; unmatched junction nucleotides: 0. Germline CDR1 is LGHNA and CDR2 is YNFKEQ. This CDR3 spans 13 amino acids. CDR3 sequence reads: CASSQGDSYGYTF. In DNA form, the CDR3 reads TGTGCCAGCAGCCAAGGGGACAGCTATGGCTACACCTTC.

The chain combines TRBV19 with TRBJ1-1; the match to TRBD1 covers 8 bases. V was clipped by 5 bases and J by 8 bases; unmatched bases: 10. The length of the CDR3 is 14 residues. Germline lookup yields CDR1 LNHDA and CDR2 SQIVND (reference sequence). CDR3 nucleotides: TGTGCCAGTAGTGGTACTCCGGGACAGGTAGAAGCTTTCTTT. It codes for CASSGTPGQVEAFF.

V usage is TRBV5-1 and J usage is TRBJ2-1; D is undetermined. Germline CDR1 SGHRS, CDR2 YFSETQ. CDR3 length: 13 amino acids. Trimming removed 2 bases from V and 7 bases from J, with 10 bases in between. CDR3 coding DNA: TGCGCCAGCAGCTTAAGGCAGCCTAATGAGCAGTTCTTC. It translates to CASSLRQPNEQFF.

The chain employs TRBV4-1 and TRBJ2-1; D is unresolved. Trimming left V 3 bases short and J 2 bases short, with 14 bases between. The CDR3 has 16 residues. Per the germline V gene, CDR1 is MGHRA and CDR2 is YSYEKL. The CDR3 loop reads CASSQGWVDPYNEQFF. In DNA, the CDR3 is TGCGCCAGCAGCCAGGGGTGGGTAGATCCCTACAATGAGCAGTTCTTC.

The CDR3 sequence: CASSIDMSGSPLHF. In nucleotides, the CDR3 is TGTGCCAGCAGTATCGACATGTCAGGGTCACCCCTCCACTTT. The rearrangement joins TRBV6-4 to TRBJ1-6; maybe TRBD1 (5 bases). The V gene lost 5 bases and the J gene lost 10 bases, with 15 bases spanning the gap. CDR1 is MRHNA, CDR2 SNTAGT, per germline. CDR3 length equals 14 residues.

A note on this clone: The missing conserved phenylalanine or tryptophan at the end of this CDR3 makes a read error likely. No DNA is shown, since the ends of the CDR3 on it are uncertain; the CDR3 is the one TCRdb lists. This chain connects TRBV12-1 to TRBJ1-2. TRBV12-1 is flagged as a pseudogene. Both ends counted, the CDR3 spans 11 residues. The CDR3: CASSSIPRAST.

The rearrangement links TRBV5-1 to TRBJ1-1, with a weak D call TRBD1 (5 bases). Germline assignment: CDR1 SGHRS and CDR2 YFSETQ. The CDR3 contains 12 residues. V lost 2 bases and J 4 bases, leaving 6 bases between the germline ends. Written as DNA, the CDR3 is TGCGCCAGCAGCTTCGGGGGCACTGAAGCTTTCTTT. It is translated as CASSFGGTEAFF.

The rearrangement uses TRBV19 and TRBJ1-5; D is uncertain. The germline V gene has CDR1 LNHDA and CDR2 SQIVND (reference sequence). The CDR3 consists of 12 residues. The ends were cut back, 9 bases at V and 2 bases at J, with 8 bases in the middle. CDR3 protein: CASSWGNQPQHF. The CDR3 bases are TGTGCCAGCAGTTGGGGCAATCAGCCCCAGCATTTT.

The chain links TRBV4-1 to TRBJ2-1, with TRBD2 matching over 13 bases. J lost 7 bases, V lost 4 bases, and 7 bases had no gene match. This CDR3 has 16 residues. The germline CDR1 and CDR2 sequences are MGHRA and YSYEKL. CDR3 nucleotide sequence: TGCGCCAGCAGCCGACCGGGACTAGCGGGACAGAATGAGCAGTTCTTC. This gives the protein CASSRPGLAGQNEQFF.

The CDR3 region is CASSEQPPGELFF. The CDR3 DNA sequence: TGTGCCAGCAGTGAACAGCCCCCCGGGGAGCTGTTTTTT. The rearrangement joins TRBV2 to TRBJ2-2, with D hard to call. CDR1 is SNHLY, CDR2 FYNNEI, per germline. The CDR3 loop spans 13 amino acids. V was pared by 2 bases and J by 6 bases, with 7 bases between.

The chain combines TRBV10-3 with TRBJ1-1; D might be TRBD1 (6 bases). The CDR3 runs to 14 residues. The V and J ends lost 11 bases and 0 bases respectively, with 16 bases between them. Germline CDR1 reads ENHRY; CDR2 reads SYGVKD. The CDR3 nucleotides read TGTGCCTATCGGGCAGGGGACATGAACACTGAAGCTTTCTTT. This encodes CAYRAGDMNTEAFF.

The V call is TRBV5-1, the J call TRBJ1-1; D call uncertain. Trimming pared 5 bases from V and 1 base from J, leaving 9 bases between. Per germline, CDR1 SGHRS and CDR2 YFSETQ. This CDR3 is 13 amino acids long. CDR3 sequence: CASSWNQNTEAFF. The DNA for the CDR3 is TGCGCCAGCAGTTGGAATCAGAACACTGAAGCTTTCTTT. The variable domain in full, with the rest retrieved from reference TRBV5-1 and TRBJ1-1, is KAGVTQTPRYLIKTRGQQVTLSCSPISGHRSVSWYQQTPGQGLQFLFEYFSETQRNKGNFPGRFSGRQFSNSRSEMNVSTLELGDSALYLCASSWNQNTEAFFGQGTRLTVV.

This clone was observed once. This rearrangement joins TRBV7-3 to TRBJ2-3; TRBD2 agrees at 8 bases. This CDR3 has 15 amino acids. Unmatched junction bases numbered 12, after V lost 5 bases and J lost 8 bases. Germline V gene sequence: CDR1 SGHTA, CDR2 FQGTGA. In DNA form, the CDR3 reads TGTGCCAGCAGCGTCACTAGCGGACCTAGGGGTACGCAGTATTTT. Residues: CASSVTSGPRGTQYF.

The rearrangement links TRBV6-1 to TRBJ2-7; 7 bases align to TRBD1. The CDR3 has 16 amino acids. V was pared by 4 bases and J by 0 bases, with 9 bases of the junction left unmatched. Germline V gives CDR1 MNHNS, CDR2 SASEGT. The CDR3 DNA reads as TGTGCCAGCAGTGTCCTCGACAGGGTGAGCTCCTACGAGCAGTACTTC. Protein sequence: CASSVLDRVSSYEQYF.

The V gene is TRBV4-2, the J gene TRBJ2-3; 12 bases map to TRBD2. V dropped 5 bases and J dropped 6; count of bases not matched to a gene: 6. Germline V CDR1 and CDR2: LGHNA, YNFKEQ. The CDR3 has 15 amino acids. This CDR3 reads CASSISSGGADTQYF. The CDR3 DNA follows: TGTGCCAGCAGCATTTCTAGCGGGGGGGCGGATACGCAGTATTTT.

The rearrangement uses TRBV6-5 and TRBJ2-5; TRBD2 aligns across 9 bases. The length of the CDR3 is 14 residues. Germline assignment: CDR1 MNHEY and CDR2 SVGAGI. Unmatched junction bases numbered 7, after V lost 7 bases and J lost 4 bases. The DNA of the CDR3 is TGTGCCAGCACCACGGGACTAGCCACAGAGACCCAGTACTTC. It is translated as CASTTGLATETQYF.

This clone is a singleton in its sample. The J gene is TRBJ2-7, the V gene TRBV6-6, with 7 bases fitting TRBD2. Germline loops: CDR1 MNHNY, CDR2 SVGAGI (reference sequence). The V segment lost 5 bases and the J segment 0 bases; nucleotides outside the gene matches: 4. The CDR3 loop spans 14 amino acids. For the CDR3, the DNA is TGTGCCAGCAGTAAAGCGGGGAACTCCTACGAGCAGTACTTC. It encodes CASSKAGNSYEQYF.

The chain joins TRBV6-1 to TRBJ2-5; 8 bases align to TRBD1. J gave up 7 bases and V 4 bases, and 2 bases lay outside the gene matches. Germline-derived CDR1 and CDR2 are MNHNS and SASEGT. The CDR3 sequence is 12 residues long. CDR3 sequence reads: CASSVTGGTQYF. The CDR3 DNA sequence: TGTGCCAGCAGTGTCACAGGGGGGACCCAGTACTTC.

CDR3 amino acids: CASSGAGGSTDTQYF. The CDR3 coding sequence is TGCGCCAGCAGCGGGGCAGGGGGATCCACAGATACGCAGTATTTT. The chain carries TRBV5-1 and TRBJ2-3, with 7 bases matching TRBD1. Germline loops: CDR1 SGHRS, CDR2 YFSETQ. Trimming cost V 4 bases and J 2 bases; bases outside gene matches: 7. This CDR3 region has 15 residues.

Concerning this clone: Other DNA sequences in this sample translate to the same CDR3. The chain has TRBV18 and TRBJ2-7, with D uncertain. The CDR3 contains 13 residues. V was shortened by 0 bases and J by 2 bases, with 5 bases between the two germline ends. The germline CDR1 and CDR2 sequences are KGHSH and LQKENI. CDR3 nucleotides: TGTGCCAGCTCACCACCTTCGACCTACGAGCAGTACTTC. Its translation: CASSPPSTYEQYF. Complete variable domain (other parts from reference TRBV18 and TRBJ2-7): NAGVMQNPRHLVRRRGQEARLRCSPMKGHSHVYWYRQLPEEGLKFMVYLQKENIIDESGMPKERFSAEFPKEGPSILRIQQVVRGDSAAYFCASSPPSTYEQYFGPGTRLTVT.

The chain has TRBV6-6 and TRBJ1-4; the D gene is possibly TRBD1 (5 bases). V was shortened by 2 bases and J by 8 bases, with 9 bases between the two germline ends. The V gene's germline CDR1 is MNHNY and CDR2 SVGAGI (reference sequence). The CDR3 is 13 amino acids. The CDR3 sequence is CASSYGTGEKLFF. The CDR3 DNA reads TGTGCCAGCAGTTACGGGACGGGCGAAAAACTGTTTTTT.

The gene calls are TRBV7-2 and TRBJ1-5; TRBD1 is a possible D gene (5 bases). The CDR3 is 14 residues long. Germline V gives CDR1 SGHTA, CDR2 FQGNSA. V was pared by 1 base and J by 5 bases, with 9 bases between. Written as DNA, the CDR3 is TGTGCCAGCAGCTTAGGGAGGGGCGATCAGCCCCAGCATTTT. Its translation is CASSLGRGDQPQHF.